This T cell receptor beta chain appears in the sequencing data of a study of early T cells in non-severe SARS-CoV-2 infection. In the study overall: Sequencing of bulk RNA from unsorted whole blood was done, without chain pairing. Overall study findings and caveats: Matching against VDJdb likely underestimated virus-specific expansions, favoring anti-spike CD8.

Concerning this clonotype: The antigen is unknown.

Unique molecular identifiers were attached to individual cDNA molecules. Each CDR3 protein gets one entry after TCRdb re-called the 5' RACE reads with MiXCR. The data contain some 91,000 distinct CDR3 sequences, 9.5% to 12% of them singletons. This CDR3 has 13 amino acids. The V and J ends lost 6 bases and 7 bases, in that order; junction bases with no gene match: 8. The chain employs TRBV12-3 or TRBV12-4 and TRBJ1-2, with 7 nucleotides matching TRBD1. This clonotype was sampled from an adult who was a healthcare worker with PCR-confirmed SARS-CoV-2 infection or an uninfected control (not recorded which). The starting material was whole blood, obtained at baseline. The DNA for the CDR3 is TGTGCCAGCAGCCTGGACAGGCATGGTGGCTACACCTTC. Residues: CASSLDRHGGYTF.